The T cell receptor beta chain under discussion was sequenced for a study of cytomegalovirus exposure and HLA in healthy donors. The donors (healthy individuals) were bone marrow donors. Trimming pared 3 bases from V and 2 bases from J, leaving 7 bases between. The CDR3 length is 13 residues. The germline V gene encodes CDR1 MNHEY and CDR2 SMNVEV (reference sequence). Vbeta (60) and Jbeta (13) primers were used in the PCR. Profiling relied on immunoSEQ multiplex PCR, and the TCRdb table lists in-frame clones only, not all of them. The sample holds approximately 140,000 clones, less than 85% seen once.

This clonotype originated in a man aged 40-49 years in good health and CMV-seronegative. The source material was PBMCs. This rearrangement joins TRBV27 to TRBJ1-2; D might be TRBD1 (6 bases). CDR3 nucleotide sequence: TGTGCCAGCAGTTTCGGACAGAACTATGGCTACACCTTC. Amino acid sequence: CASSFGQNYGYTF.